The sequence of this T cell receptor beta chain was determined in a study of T-cell reconstitution after alpha-beta-depleted transplantation in children. General study findings and limits: Surviving recipient T cells and thymic progenitors underlay high day-60 TCRbeta diversity in some patients.

A library of TCRbeta sequences, prepared with unique molecular identifiers, was generated. One entry per CDR3 protein, called by TCRdb with MiXCR from the PCR reads. The sample lists around 700,000 distinct CDR3 sequences, around 13% seen once, with approximately 0.8% in the top ten. This clonotype was detected a few times. The antigen remains unidentified. CDR1 and CDR2 from the germline V gene are SGHRS and YFSETQ. The CDR3 length is 13 residues. With 5 bases removed from V and 2 bases from J, the gap between germline ends came to 8 bases. The chain has TRBV5-1 and TRBJ2-1; D ambiguous. The sequence was collected from a girl aged 2 to 9 with congenital amegakaryocytic thrombocytopenia, due to receive a stem cell transplant. Material: PBMCs, obtained before TCRalphabeta/CD19-depleted stem cell transplant. CDR3 nucleotides: TGCGCCAGCAGACAAACAACCTACAATGAGCAGTTCTTC. Protein sequence: CASRQTTYNEQFF. The full variable domain, with the rest looked up from reference TRBV5-1 and TRBJ2-1, is KAGVTQTPRYLIKTRGQQVTLSCSPISGHRSVSWYQQTPGQGLQFLFEYFSETQRNKGNFPGRFSGRQFSNSRSEMNVSTLELGDSALYLCASRQTTYNEQFFGPGTRLTVL.